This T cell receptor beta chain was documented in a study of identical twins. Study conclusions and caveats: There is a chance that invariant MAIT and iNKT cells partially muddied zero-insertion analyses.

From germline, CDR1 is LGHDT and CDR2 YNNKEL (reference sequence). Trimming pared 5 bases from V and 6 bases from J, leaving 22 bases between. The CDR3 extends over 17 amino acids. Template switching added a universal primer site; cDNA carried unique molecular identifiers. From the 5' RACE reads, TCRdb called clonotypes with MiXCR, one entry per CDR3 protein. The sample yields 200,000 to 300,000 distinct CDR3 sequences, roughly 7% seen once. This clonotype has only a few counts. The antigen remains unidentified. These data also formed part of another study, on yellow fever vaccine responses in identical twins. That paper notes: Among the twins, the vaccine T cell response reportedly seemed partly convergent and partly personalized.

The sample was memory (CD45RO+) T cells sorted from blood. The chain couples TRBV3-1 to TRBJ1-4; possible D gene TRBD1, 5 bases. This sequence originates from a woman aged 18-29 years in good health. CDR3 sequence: CASSGDGPKGSDEKLFF. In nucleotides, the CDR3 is TGTGCCAGCAGCGGGGACGGACCTAAGGGGAGCGATGAAAAACTGTTTTTT. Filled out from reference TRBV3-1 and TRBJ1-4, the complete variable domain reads DTAVSQTPKYLVTQMGNDKSIKCEQNLGHDTMYWYKQDSKKFLKIMFSYNNKELIINETVPNRFSPKSPDKAHLNLHINSLELGDSAVYFCASSGDGPKGSDEKLFFGSGTQLSVL.